This section outlines one TCR beta chain sequence together with its context. This record belongs to a study of shared clonotypes between healthy human individuals. The data were produced by immunoSEQ multiplex PCR, yet TCRdb's version contains in-frame clones alone and is incomplete. The profile covers some 1 million clones, with 65% to 80% appearing a single time and 1.4% taken by the ten largest. The CDR3 runs to 13 residues. Trimming cost V 3 bases and J 6 bases, with 12 bases left between them. Germline lookup yields CDR1 SGHTA and CDR2 FQGNSA. This sequence originates from a young man in good health. This chain connects TRBV7-2 to TRBJ2-7; D possibly corresponds to TRBD1 (5 bases). Sequencing used memory CD4+ T cells sorted from blood. Subset meaning: CD45RA-negative fraction. CDR3 sequence: CASSLLGRGEQYF. DNA for the CDR3: TGTGCCAGCAGCTTGCTGGGGCGCGGCGAGCAGTACTTC.